This record covers a single T cell receptor (beta chain). Using its own MiXCR run on the RT-PCR reads, TCRdb lists one record per CDR3 protein. The sample has hundreds of thousands of distinct CDR3 sequences, less than 20% seen once; the top ten hold approximately 10%. This record comes from a study of response to subunit inactivated influenza vaccine. The sequence was collected from a man in his forties or fifties who received an inactivated influenza vaccine. Material: PBMCs from blood, obtained 4 to 6 days after vaccination.

In DNA, the CDR3 is TGCGCCAGCAGCAACTCTTCGACAGGGGTTCCCTACGAGCAGTACTTC. Residues: CASSNSSTGVPYEQYF. The chain carries TRBV5-1 and TRBJ2-7, with 8 bases that match TRBD1. Looked up from germline, CDR1 is SGHRS and CDR2 is YFSETQ. Trimming cost V 4 bases and J 2 bases; bases outside gene matches: 11. The CDR3 is made up of 16 amino acids.